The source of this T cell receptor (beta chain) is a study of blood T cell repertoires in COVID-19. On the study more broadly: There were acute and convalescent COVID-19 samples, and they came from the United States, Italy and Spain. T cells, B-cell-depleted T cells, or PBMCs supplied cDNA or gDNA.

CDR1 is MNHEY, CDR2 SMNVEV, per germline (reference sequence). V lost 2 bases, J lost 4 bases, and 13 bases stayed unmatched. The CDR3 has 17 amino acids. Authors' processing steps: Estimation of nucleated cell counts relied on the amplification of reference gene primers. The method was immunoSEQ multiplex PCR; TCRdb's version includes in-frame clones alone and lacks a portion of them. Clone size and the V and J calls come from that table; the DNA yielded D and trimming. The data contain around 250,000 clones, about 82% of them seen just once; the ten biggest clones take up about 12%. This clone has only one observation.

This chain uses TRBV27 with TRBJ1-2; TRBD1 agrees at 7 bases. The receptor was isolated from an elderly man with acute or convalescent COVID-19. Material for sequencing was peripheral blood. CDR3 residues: CASSLTAGSGGSYGYTF. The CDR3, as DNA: TGTGCCAGCAGTTTAACCGCCGGGTCAGGGGGGAGCTATGGCTACACCTTC.